This T cell receptor (beta chain) was captured in a study of blood T cell repertoires in COVID-19. Study at large: Sources were T cells, B-cell-depleted T cells, or PBMCs; the material itself was cDNA or gDNA.

Original analysis: Amplification from reference gene primers served as the basis for estimated nucleated cell counts. Clones were read by immunoSEQ multiplex PCR, and TCRdb kept only the in-frame ones, dropping some. That table supplies the V and J calls and clone size; D and trimming were determined from the DNA. The sample holds fewer than 450,000 clones; roughly 91% are singletons and the top ten take around 0.6%. Study members were between 18 and 89 years old and lived in 20 to 30 US regions. Cohort 3 donors counted as recovered after two negative PCRs, clearance, or resolved symptoms. This CDR3 spans 17 amino acids. CDR1 is SGHAT, CDR2 FQNNGV, per germline. V dropped 5 bases and J dropped 1; count of bases not matched to a gene: 8.

Specimen: PBMCs or T cells enriched from blood (not recorded which). This chain uses TRBV11-2 with TRBJ1-3; 10 positions match TRBD1. The clonotype originates from a man in his late teens or twenties who had recovered from COVID-19. This CDR3 is CASSKGQGPLSGNTIYF. CDR3 nucleotides: TGTGCCAGCAGCAAGGGACAGGGGCCATTATCTGGAAACACCATATATTTT.